The source of this T cell receptor (beta chain) is a study of blood T cell repertoires in COVID-19. Study at large: Whether acute or convalescent, the COVID-19 samples came from the United States, Italy and Spain. Sources were T cells, B-cell-depleted T cells, or PBMCs; the material itself was cDNA or gDNA.

Original data processing: It was from reference gene primer amplification that nucleated cell counts were estimated. Method: immunoSEQ multiplex PCR; TCRdb's copy keeps in-frame clones and lacks some. V, J and clone size are taken as reported in that table, and D and trimming were inferred from the DNA itself. This sample has 150,000 to 200,000 clones; about 85% occur once, and the top ten carry around 7%. The germline V and J ends were trimmed by 5 bases and 0 bases, with 10 bases remaining between them. The CDR3 runs 14 residues. Germline V lookup: CDR1 LNHDA, CDR2 SQIVND (reference sequence). The J gene is TRBJ1-1, the V gene TRBV19, with D perhaps TRBD1 (5 bases). This TCR was sampled from a woman of 80 years or more in a cohort sampled during active or convalescent COVID-19. Sequencing was carried out using peripheral blood. The CDR3 nucleotides read TGTGCCAGTAGTGCGGGGGGACTGAACACTGAAGCTTTCTTT. It yields the protein CASSAGGLNTEAFF.